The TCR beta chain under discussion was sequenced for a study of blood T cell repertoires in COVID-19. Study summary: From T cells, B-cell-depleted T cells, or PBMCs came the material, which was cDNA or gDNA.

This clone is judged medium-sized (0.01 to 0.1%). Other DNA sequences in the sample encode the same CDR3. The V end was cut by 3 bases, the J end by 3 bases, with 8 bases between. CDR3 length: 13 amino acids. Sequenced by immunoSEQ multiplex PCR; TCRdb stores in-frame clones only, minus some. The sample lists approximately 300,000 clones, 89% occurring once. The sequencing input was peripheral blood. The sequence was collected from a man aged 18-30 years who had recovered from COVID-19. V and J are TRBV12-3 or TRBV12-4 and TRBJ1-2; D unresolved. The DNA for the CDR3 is TGTGCCAGCAGTTTGGCCCAGGACTATGGCTACACCTTC. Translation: CASSLAQDYGYTF.